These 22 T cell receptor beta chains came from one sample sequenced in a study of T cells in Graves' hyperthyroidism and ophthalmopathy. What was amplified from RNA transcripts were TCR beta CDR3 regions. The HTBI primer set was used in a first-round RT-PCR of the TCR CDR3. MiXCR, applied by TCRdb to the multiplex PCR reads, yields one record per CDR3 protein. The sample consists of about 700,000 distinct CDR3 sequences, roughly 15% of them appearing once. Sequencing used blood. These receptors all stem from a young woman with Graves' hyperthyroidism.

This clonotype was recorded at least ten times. The DNA for the CDR3 is TGTGCCAGCAGTCGACAGGGGGCGGGAAATGAGCAGTTCTTC. Translation: CASSRQGAGNEQFF. The chain recombines TRBV6-2 or TRBV6-3 with TRBJ2-1; 10 bases are a match to TRBD1. J gave up 7 bases and V 5 bases, and 5 bases lay outside the gene matches. The CDR3 has 14 residues. Germline V CDR1 and CDR2: MNHEY, SVGEGT.

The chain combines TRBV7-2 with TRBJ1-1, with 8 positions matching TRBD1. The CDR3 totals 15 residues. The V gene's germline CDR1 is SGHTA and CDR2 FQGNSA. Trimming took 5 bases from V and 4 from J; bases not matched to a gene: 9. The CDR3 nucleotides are TGTGCCAGCAGCATGAGACAGGGGTCGGTCACTGAAGCTTTCTTT. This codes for CASSMRQGSVTEAFF.

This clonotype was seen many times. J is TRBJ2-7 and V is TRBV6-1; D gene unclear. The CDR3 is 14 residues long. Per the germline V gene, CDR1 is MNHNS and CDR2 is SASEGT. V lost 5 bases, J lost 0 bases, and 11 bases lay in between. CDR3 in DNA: TGTGCCAGCAGTTCCGCCTTGACCTCCTACGAGCAGTACTTC. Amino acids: CASSSALTSYEQYF.

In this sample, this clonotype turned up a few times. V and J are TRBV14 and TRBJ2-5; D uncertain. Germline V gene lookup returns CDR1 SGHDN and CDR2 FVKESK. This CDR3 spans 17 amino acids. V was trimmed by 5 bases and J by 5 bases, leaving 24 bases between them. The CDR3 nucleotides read TGTGCCAGCAGCGACCCCGTCCAGGCGCTGGGTCGGGAGACCCAGTACTTC. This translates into CASSDPVQALGRETQYF. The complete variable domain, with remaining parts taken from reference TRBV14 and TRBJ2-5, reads EAGVTQFPSHSVIEKGQTVTLRCDPISGHDNLYWYRRVMGKEIKFLLHFVKESKQDESGMPNNRFLAERTGGTYSTLKVQPAELEDSGVYFCASSDPVQALGRETQYFGPGTRLLVL.

The CDR3 is CASSPWLTGSHNEQFF. In DNA, the CDR3 is TGTGCCAGCTCACCATGGTTGACAGGGTCCCACAATGAGCAGTTCTTC. The gene calls are TRBV18 and TRBJ2-1, with 7 bases lining up with TRBD1. The CDR3 runs 16 residues. The germline V gene encodes CDR1 KGHSH and CDR2 LQKENI. The V and J ends lost 2 bases and 5 bases, in that order; junction bases with no gene match: 9.

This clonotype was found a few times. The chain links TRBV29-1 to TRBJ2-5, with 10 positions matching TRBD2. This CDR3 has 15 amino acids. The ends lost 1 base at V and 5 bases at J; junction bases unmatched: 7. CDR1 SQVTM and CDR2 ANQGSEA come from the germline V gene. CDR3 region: CSVEVASGSWETQYF. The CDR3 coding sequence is TGCAGCGTTGAAGTGGCTAGCGGGAGCTGGGAGACCCAGTACTTC.

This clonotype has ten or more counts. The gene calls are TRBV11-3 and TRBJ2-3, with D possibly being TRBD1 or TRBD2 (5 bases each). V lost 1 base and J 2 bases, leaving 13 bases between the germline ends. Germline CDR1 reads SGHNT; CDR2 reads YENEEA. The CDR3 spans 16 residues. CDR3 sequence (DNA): TGTGCCAGCAGCTTAGGGGGCGGGCCCATCACAGATACGCAGTATTTT. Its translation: CASSLGGGPITDTQYF.

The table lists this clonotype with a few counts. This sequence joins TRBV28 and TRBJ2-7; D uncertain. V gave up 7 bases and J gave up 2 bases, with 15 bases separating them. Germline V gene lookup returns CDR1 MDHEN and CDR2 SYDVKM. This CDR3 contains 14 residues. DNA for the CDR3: TGTGCCAGCAAGGCACGGCGGAGCCCCTACGAGCAGTACTTC. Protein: CASKARRSPYEQYF. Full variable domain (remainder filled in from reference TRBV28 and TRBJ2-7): DVKVTQSSRYLVKRTGEKVFLECVQDMDHENMFWYRQDPGLGLRLIYFSYDVKMKEKGDIPEGYSVSREKKERFSLILESASTNQTSMYLCASKARRSPYEQYFGPGTRLTVT.

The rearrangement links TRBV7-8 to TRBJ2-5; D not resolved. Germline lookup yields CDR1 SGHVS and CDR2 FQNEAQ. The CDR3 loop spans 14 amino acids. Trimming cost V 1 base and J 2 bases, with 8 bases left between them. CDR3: CASSLVLEQETQYF. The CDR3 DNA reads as TGTGCCAGCAGCTTAGTTCTGGAGCAAGAGACCCAGTACTTC.

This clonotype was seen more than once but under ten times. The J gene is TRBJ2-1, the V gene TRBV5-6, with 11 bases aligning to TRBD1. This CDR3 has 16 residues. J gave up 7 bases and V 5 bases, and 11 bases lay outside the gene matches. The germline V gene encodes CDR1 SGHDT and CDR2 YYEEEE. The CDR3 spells CASRGSGQGAGNEQFF. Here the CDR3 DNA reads TGTGCCAGCAGGGGATCTGGACAGGGGGCCGGAAATGAGCAGTTCTTC.

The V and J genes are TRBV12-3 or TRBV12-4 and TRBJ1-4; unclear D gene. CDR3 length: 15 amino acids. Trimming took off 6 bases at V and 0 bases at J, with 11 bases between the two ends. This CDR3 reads CASSDMVATNEKLFF. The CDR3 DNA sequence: TGTGCCAGCAGCGACATGGTTGCAACTAATGAAAAACTGTTTTTT.

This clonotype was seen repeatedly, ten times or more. CDR3 sequence (DNA): TGTGCCAGCTCACCCGGCATGGCGGAGACCCAGTACTTC. Translation: CASSPGMAETQYF. The chain is built from TRBV18 and TRBJ2-5; the D is unclear. The CDR3 totals 13 residues. The ends were cut back, 3 bases at V and 5 bases at J, with 10 bases in the middle. Germline assignment: CDR1 KGHSH and CDR2 LQKENI.

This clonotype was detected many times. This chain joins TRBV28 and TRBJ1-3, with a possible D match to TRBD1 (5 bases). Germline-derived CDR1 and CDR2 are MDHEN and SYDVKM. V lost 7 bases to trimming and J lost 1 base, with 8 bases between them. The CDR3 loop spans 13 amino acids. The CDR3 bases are TGTGCCAGCAATGGGGGATCTGGAAACACCATATATTTT. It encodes CASNGGSGNTIYF.

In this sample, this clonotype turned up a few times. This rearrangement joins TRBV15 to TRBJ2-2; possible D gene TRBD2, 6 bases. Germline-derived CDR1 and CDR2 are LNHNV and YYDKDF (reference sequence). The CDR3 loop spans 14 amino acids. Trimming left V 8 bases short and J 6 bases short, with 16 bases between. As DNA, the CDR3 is TGTGCCACCCGGAGGGTAGGAGTCCCCGGGGAGCTGTTTTTT. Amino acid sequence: CATRRVGVPGELFF.

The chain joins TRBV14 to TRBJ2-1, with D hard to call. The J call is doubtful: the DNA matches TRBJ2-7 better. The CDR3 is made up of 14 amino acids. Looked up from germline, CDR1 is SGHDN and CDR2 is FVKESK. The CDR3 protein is CASSPPTFYNEQYF. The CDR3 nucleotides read TGTGCCAGCAGCCCTCCTACTTTTTACAATGAGCAGTACTTC.

The CDR3 loop is CASSPWREKQETQYF. The CDR3 DNA is TGTGCCAGCAGCCCCTGGCGGGAGAAGCAAGAGACCCAGTACTTC. V and J are TRBV11-2 and TRBJ2-5; 7 bases align to TRBD2. The germline CDR1 and CDR2 sequences are SGHAT and FQNNGV. Losses at the gene ends were 5 bases for V and 2 bases for J; bases not matched to a gene: 8. The CDR3 spans 15 residues. The whole variable domain, filled in from reference TRBV11-2 and TRBJ2-5, reads EAGVAQSPRYKIIEKRQSVAFWCNPISGHATLYWYQQILGQGPKLLIQFQNNGVVDDSQLPKDRFSAERLKGVDSTLKIQPAKLEDSAVYLCASSPWREKQETQYFGPGTRLLVL.

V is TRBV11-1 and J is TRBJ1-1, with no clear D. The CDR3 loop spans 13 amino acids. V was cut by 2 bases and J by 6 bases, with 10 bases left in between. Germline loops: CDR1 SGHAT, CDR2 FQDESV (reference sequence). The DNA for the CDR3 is TGTGCCAGCAGCTTACGAGGGCTCGCTGAAGCTTTCTTT. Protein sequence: CASSLRGLAEAFF.

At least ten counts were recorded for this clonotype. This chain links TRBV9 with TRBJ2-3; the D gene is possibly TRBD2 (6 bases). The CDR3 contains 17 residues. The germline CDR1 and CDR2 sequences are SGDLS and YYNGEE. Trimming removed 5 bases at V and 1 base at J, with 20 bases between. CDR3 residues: CASSRLAPLTRTDTQYF. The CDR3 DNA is TGTGCCAGCAGTCGTCTAGCGCCCCTAACTCGCACAGATACGCAGTATTTT.

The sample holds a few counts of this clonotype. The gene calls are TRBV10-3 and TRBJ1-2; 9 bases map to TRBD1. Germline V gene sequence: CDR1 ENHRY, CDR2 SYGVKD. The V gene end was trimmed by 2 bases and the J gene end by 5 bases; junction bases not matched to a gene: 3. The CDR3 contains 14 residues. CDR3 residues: CAISEGQGTYGYTF. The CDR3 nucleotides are TGTGCCATCAGTGAGGGACAGGGGACGTATGGCTACACCTTC.

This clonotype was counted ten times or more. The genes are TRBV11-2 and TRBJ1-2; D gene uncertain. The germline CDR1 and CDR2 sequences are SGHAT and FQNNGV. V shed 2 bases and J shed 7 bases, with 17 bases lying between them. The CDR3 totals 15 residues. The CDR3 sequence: CASSLTGIQRGGYTF. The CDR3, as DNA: TGTGCCAGCAGCTTAACCGGCATCCAACGGGGTGGCTACACCTTC. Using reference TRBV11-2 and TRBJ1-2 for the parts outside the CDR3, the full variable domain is EAGVAQSPRYKIIEKRQSVAFWCNPISGHATLYWYQQILGQGPKLLIQFQNNGVVDDSQLPKDRFSAERLKGVDSTLKIQPAKLEDSAVYLCASSLTGIQRGGYTFGSGTRLTVV.

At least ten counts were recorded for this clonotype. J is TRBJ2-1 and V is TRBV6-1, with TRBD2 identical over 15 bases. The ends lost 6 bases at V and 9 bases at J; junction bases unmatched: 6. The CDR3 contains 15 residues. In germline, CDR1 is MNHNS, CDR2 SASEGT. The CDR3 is CASSPGTSGRSEQFF. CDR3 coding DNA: TGTGCCAGCAGCCCCGGGACTAGCGGGAGGAGTGAGCAGTTCTTC.

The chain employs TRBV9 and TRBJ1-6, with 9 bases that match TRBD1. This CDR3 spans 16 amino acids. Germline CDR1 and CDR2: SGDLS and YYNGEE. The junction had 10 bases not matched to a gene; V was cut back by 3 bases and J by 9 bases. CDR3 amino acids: CASSDHPGTGFSPLHF. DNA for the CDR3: TGTGCCAGCAGCGACCATCCCGGGACAGGGTTTTCACCCCTCCACTTT.